This T cell receptor (beta chain) came from a study of cytomegalovirus exposure and HLA in healthy donors. Study information: The Caucasian-associated ancestry cluster held more than 80% of some 420 genotyped donors.

This clone was seen a handful of times. Its antigen remains unidentified. The primer mix had 60 Vbeta and 13 Jbeta primers. In the authors' methods: Roughly 11 million of the approximately 80 million unique TCR beta chains counted in a later analysis were shared. This table comes from immunoSEQ multiplex PCR, and its TCRdb copy is limited to in-frame clones, with some not included. The D gene and trimming were derived from the DNA, and the V and J assignments and clone size from that table. Among approximately 190,000 clones listed, approximately 85% were seen once. The study, taken as a whole, reports: An ancestry cluster, one associated with Asian ancestry, reportedly showed fewer N-insertions than the 666-donor mean in a later analysis.

Trimming cost V 2 bases and J 1 base; bases outside gene matches: 0. Germline-derived CDR1 and CDR2 are MDHEN and SYDVKM. The CDR3 is made up of 14 amino acids. Sequencing used PBMCs. This TCR derives from a woman between 18 and 30 years old in good health and CMV-seronegative. The chain links TRBV28 to TRBJ2-5; 8 bases fit TRBD2. In DNA, the CDR3 is TGTGCCAGCAGTTTACTAGCGGGCCAAGAGACCCAGTACTTC. Translated: CASSLLAGQETQYF.